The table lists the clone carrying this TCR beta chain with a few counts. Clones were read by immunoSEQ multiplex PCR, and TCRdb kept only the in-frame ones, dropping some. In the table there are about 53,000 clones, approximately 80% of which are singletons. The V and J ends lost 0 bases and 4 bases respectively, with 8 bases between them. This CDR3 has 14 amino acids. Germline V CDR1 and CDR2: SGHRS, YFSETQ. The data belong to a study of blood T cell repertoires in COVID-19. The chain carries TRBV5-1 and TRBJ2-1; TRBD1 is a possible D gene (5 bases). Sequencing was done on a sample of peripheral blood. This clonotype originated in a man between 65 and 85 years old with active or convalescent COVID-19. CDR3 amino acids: CASSLGTLYNEQFF. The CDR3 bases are TGCGCCAGCAGCTTGGGGACACTATACAATGAGCAGTTCTTC.